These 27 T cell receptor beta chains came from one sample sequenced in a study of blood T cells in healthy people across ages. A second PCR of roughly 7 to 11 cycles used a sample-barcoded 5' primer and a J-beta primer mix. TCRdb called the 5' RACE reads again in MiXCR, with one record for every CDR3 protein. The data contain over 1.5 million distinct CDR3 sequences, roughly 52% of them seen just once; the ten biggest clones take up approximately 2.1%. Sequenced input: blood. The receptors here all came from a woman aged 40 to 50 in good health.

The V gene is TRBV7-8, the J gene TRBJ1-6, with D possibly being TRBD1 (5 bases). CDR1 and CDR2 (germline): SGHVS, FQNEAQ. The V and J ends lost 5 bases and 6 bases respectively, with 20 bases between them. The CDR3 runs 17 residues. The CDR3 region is CASSLNPWQGFNSPLHF. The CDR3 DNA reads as TGTGCCAGCAGCCTCAACCCCTGGCAGGGATTTAATTCACCCCTCCACTTT.

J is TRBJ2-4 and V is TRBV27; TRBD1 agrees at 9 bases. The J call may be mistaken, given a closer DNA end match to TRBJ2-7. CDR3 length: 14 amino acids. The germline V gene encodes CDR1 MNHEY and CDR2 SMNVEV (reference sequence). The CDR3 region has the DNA TGTGCCAGCAGCCGAACAGGGGGCAACTACGAGCAGTACTTC. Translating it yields CASSRTGGNYEQYF.

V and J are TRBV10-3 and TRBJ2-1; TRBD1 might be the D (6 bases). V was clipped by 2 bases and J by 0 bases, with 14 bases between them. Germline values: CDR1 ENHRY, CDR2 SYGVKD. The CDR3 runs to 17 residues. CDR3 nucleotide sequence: TGTGCCATCAGTGAGGTGGGGGCCCCGAGCTCCTACAATGAGCAGTTCTTC. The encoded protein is CAISEVGAPSSYNEQFF.

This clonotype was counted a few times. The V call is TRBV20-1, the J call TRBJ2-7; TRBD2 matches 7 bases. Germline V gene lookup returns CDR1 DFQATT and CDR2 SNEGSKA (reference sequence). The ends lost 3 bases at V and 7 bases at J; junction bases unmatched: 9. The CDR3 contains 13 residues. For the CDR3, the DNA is TGCAGTGCTAGTCGGGGGGTAGTGGGTGAGCAGTACTTC. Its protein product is CSASRGVVGEQYF.

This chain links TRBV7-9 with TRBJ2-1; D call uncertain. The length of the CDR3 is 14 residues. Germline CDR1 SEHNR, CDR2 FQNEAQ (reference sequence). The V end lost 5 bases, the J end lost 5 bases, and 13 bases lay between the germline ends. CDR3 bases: TGTGCCAGCAGCGTACTTATTTCGGACAATGAGCAGTTCTTC. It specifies CASSVLISDNEQFF. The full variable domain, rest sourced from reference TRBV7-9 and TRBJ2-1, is DTGVSQNPRHKITKRGQNVTFRCDPISEHNRLYWYRQTLGQGPEFLTYFQNEAQLEKSRLLSDRFSAERPKGSFSTLEIQRTEQGDSAMYLCASSVLISDNEQFFGPGTRLTVL.

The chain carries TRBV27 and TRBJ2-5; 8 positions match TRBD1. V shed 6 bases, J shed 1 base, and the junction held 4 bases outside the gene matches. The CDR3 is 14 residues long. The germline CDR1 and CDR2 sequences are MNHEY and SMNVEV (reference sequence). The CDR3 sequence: CASRIQGVQETQYF. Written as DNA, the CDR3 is TGTGCCAGCAGAATACAGGGGGTCCAAGAGACCCAGTACTTC.

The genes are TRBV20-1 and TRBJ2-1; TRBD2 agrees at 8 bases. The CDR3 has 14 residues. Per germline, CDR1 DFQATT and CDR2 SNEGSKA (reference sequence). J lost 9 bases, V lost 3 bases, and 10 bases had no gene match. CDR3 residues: CSASPGGAQGEQFF. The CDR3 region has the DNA TGCAGTGCTAGTCCCGGGGGGGCCCAGGGTGAGCAGTTCTTC.

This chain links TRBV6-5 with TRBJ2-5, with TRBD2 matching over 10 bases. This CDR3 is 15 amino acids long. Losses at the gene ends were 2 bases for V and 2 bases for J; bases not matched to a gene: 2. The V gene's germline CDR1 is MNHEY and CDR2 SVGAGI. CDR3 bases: TGTGCCAGCAGTTACGAGCGGGGGGGTCAAGAGACCCAGTACTTC. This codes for CASSYERGGQETQYF.

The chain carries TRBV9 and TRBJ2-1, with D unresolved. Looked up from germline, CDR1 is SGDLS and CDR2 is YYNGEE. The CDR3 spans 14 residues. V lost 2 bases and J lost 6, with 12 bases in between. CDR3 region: CASSVNVGPNEQFF. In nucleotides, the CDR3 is TGTGCCAGCAGCGTCAATGTTGGGCCCAATGAGCAGTTCTTC. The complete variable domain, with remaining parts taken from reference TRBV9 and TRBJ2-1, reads DSGVTQTPKHLITATGQRVTLRCSPRSGDLSVYWYQQSLDQGLQFLIQYYNGEERAKGNILERFSAQQFPDLHSELNLSSLELGDSALYFCASSVNVGPNEQFFGPGTRLTVL.

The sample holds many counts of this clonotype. CDR3 region: CSASGQGYEQYF. The CDR3 coding sequence is TGCAGCGCCTCCGGGCAGGGCTACGAGCAGTACTTC. The V gene is TRBV20-1, the J gene TRBJ2-7; D is possibly TRBD1 (5 bases). This CDR3 contains 12 residues. Germline loops: CDR1 DFQATT, CDR2 SNEGSKA (reference sequence).

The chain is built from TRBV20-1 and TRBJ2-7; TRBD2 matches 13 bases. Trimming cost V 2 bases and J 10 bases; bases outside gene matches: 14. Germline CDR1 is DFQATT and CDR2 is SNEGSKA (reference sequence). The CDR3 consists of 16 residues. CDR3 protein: CSARNDPGLAGYTQYF. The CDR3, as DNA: TGCAGTGCTAGAAATGATCCGGGACTAGCGGGGTATACCCAGTACTTC.

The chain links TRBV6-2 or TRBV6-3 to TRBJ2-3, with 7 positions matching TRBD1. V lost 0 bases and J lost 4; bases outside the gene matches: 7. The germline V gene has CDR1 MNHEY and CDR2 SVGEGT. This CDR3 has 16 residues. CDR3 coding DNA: TGTGCCAGCAGTTACTCGTCAAGGGGGCGAGCAGATACGCAGTATTTT. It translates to CASSYSSRGRADTQYF.

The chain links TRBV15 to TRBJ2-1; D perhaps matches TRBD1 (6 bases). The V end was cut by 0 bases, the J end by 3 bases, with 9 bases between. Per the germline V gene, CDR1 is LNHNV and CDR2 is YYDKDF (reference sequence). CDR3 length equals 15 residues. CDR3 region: CATSRDLDSYNEQFF. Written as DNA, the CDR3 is TGTGCCACCAGCAGAGATTTGGACAGCTACAATGAGCAGTTCTTC. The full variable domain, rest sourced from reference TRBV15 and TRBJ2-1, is DAMVIQNPRYQVTQFGKPVTLSCSQTLNHNVMYWYQQKSSQAPKLLFHYYDKDFNNEADTPDNFQSRRPNTSFCFLDIRSPGLGDTAMYLCATSRDLDSYNEQFFGPGTRLTVL.

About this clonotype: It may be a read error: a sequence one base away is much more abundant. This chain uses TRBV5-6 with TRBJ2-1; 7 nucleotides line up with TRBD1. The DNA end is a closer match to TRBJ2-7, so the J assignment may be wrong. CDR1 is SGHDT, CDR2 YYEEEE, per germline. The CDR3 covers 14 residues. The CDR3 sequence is CASSSRYRGNEQYF. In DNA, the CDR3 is TGTGCCAGCAGCTCCCGATACAGGGGCAATGAGCAGTACTTC.

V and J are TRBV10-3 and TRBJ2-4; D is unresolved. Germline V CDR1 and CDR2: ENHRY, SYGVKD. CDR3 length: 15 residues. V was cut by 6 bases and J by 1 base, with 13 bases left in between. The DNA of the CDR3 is TGTGCCATCAGGGAAGGGTGCGGCGCCAAAAACATTCAGTACTTC. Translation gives CAIREGCGAKNIQYF.

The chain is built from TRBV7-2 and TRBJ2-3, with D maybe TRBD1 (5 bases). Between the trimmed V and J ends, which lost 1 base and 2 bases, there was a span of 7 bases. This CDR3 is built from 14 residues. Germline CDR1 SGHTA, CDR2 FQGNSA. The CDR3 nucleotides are TGTGCCAGCAGCTTAGACAGGATCACAGATACGCAGTATTTT. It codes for CASSLDRITDTQYF.

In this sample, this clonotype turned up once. CDR3 amino acids: CASSLGSGQGLTGELFF. CDR3 DNA: TGTGCCAGCAGCTTAGGGTCCGGACAGGGGCTCACCGGGGAGCTGTTTTTT. The rearrangement joins TRBV11-1 to TRBJ2-2, with 9 positions matching TRBD1. Germline CDR1 and CDR2: SGHAT and FQDESV (reference sequence). Trimming cost V 1 base and J 4 bases; bases outside gene matches: 7. This CDR3 is 17 amino acids long. The whole variable domain, filled in from reference TRBV11-1 and TRBJ2-2, reads EAEVAQSPRYKITEKSQAVAFWCDPISGHATLYWYRQILGQGPELLVQFQDESVVDDSQLPKDRFSAERLKGVDSTLKIQPAELGDSAMYLCASSLGSGQGLTGELFFGEGSRLTVL.

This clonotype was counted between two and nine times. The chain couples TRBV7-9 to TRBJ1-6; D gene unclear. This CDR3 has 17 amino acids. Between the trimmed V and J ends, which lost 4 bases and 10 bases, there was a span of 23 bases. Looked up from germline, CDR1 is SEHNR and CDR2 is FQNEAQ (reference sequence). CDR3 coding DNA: TGTGCCAGCAGCTACCGACTGGGCTCGCTAGTTGGGTCACCCCTCCACTTT. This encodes CASSYRLGSLVGSPLHF. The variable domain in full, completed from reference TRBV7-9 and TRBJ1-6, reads DTGVSQNPRHKITKRGQNVTFRCDPISEHNRLYWYRQTLGQGPEFLTYFQNEAQLEKSRLLSDRFSAERPKGSFSTLEIQRTEQGDSAMYLCASSYRLGSLVGSPLHFGNGTRLTVT.

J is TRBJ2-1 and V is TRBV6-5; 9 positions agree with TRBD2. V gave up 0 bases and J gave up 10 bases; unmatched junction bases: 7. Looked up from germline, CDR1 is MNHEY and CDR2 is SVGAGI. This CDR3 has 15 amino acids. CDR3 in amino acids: CASSYSLAGTNEQFF. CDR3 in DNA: TGTGCCAGCAGTTACTCGCTAGCGGGGACTAACGAGCAGTTCTTC.

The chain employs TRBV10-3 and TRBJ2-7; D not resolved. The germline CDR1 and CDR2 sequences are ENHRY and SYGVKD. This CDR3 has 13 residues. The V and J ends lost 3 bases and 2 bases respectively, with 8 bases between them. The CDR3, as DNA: TGTGCCATCAGTGACAGGACCACCTACGAGCAGTACTTC. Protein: CAISDRTTYEQYF.

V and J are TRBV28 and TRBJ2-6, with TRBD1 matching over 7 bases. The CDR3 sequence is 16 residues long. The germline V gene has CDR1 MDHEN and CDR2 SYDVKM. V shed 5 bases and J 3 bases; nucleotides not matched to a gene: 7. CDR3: CASSPQTGFGANVLTF. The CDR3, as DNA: TGTGCCAGCAGTCCCCAGACAGGGTTTGGGGCCAACGTCCTGACTTTC.

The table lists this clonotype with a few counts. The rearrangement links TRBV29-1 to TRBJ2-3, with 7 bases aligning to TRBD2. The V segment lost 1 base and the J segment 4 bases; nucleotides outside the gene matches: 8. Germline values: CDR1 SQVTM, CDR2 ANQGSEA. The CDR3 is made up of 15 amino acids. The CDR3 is CSVEGGAGRADTQYF. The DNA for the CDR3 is TGCAGCGTTGAAGGTGGAGCGGGGAGGGCAGATACGCAGTATTTT.

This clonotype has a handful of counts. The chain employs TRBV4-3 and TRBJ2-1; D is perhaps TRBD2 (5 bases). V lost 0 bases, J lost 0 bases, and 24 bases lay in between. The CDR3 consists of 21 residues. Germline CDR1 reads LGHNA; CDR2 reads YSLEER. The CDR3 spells CASSQDLPEARVVGSYNEQFF. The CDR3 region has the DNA TGCGCCAGCAGCCAAGATTTGCCGGAGGCACGGGTGGTTGGCTCCTACAATGAGCAGTTCTTC.

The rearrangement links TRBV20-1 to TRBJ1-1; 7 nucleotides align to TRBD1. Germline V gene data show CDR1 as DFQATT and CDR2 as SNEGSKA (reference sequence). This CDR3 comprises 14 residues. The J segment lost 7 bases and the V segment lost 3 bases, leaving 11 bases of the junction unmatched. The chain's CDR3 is CSASPTGRLYEAFF. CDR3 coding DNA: TGCAGTGCTAGTCCGACAGGGAGGTTGTATGAAGCTTTCTTT.

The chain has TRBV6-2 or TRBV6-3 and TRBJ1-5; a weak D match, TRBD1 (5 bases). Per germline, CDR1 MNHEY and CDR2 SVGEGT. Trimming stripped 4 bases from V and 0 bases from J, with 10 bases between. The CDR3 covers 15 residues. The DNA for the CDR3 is TGTGCCAGCAGTTGGGCAGGGACTAGCAATCAGCCCCAGCATTTT. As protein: CASSWAGTSNQPQHF.

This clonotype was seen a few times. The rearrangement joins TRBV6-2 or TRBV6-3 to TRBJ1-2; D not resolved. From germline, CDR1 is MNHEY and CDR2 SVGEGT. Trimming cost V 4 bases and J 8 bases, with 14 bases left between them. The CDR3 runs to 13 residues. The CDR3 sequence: CASSFPSRRGYTF. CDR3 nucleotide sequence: TGTGCCAGCAGTTTCCCGTCCCGTCGGGGCTACACCTTC.

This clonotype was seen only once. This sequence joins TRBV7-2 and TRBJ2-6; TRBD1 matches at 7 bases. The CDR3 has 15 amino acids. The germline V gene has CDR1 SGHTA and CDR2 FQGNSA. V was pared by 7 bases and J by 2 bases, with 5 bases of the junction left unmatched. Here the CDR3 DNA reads TGTGCCAGCAACGCAGGGGGAACTGGGGCCAACGTCCTGACTTTC. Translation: CASNAGGTGANVLTF.